This TCR beta chain appears in the sequencing data of a study of CD8+CD57+ T cells in acquired aplastic anemia. Genomic DNA, serving as template, underwent TCR beta VDJ and CDR3 profiling. Each CDR3 protein gets one entry after TCRdb re-called the reads with MiXCR. The sample contains roughly 300,000 distinct CDR3 sequences, 50% to 70% of which appear only once. The sample holds many counts of this clonotype. The sequenced sample was sorted CD4+, CD8+, or CD8+CD57+ T cells (not recorded which) from PBMCs. This receptor was taken from a human donor with severe aplastic anemia or a healthy control (not recorded which).

DNA of the CDR3: TGTGCCAGCAGGCATCCACTAGCGGGGGGCCGAGAGACCCAGTACTTC. Its protein product is CASRHPLAGGRETQYF. V is TRBV6-2 or TRBV6-3 and J is TRBJ2-5; 12 bases map to TRBD2. This CDR3 is built from 16 residues. V shed 6 bases, J shed 4 bases, and the junction held 9 bases outside the gene matches. From germline, CDR1 is MNHEY and CDR2 SVGEGT.